This T cell receptor beta chain was identified in a study of blood T cell repertoires in COVID-19 (dated by TCRdb to the early 2020s). Some background on the complete study: The collaborator samples originated in the United States, Italy and Spain and spanned the acute and convalescent phases of COVID-19. HLA class I and class II types, where available, came from metadata supplied by the sample provider rather than from assay-based typing. Subjects who had been exposed to COVID-19, were actively infected with it, or had recovered from it provided the deeply sampled blood TCRbeta repertoires that made up the dataset. The samples were drawn from the first 160 participants of the ongoing ImmuneRACE study and from 1,254 subjects provided by 6 global collaborators. The repertoires were made available in a free public database intended to serve as a resource for research on the immune response to SARS-CoV-2. A de-identified subject ID, COVID-19 status, age in years and sex were almost always included in the sample metadata. The material from the prospective study consisted of cDNA or gDNA derived from T cells, B-cell-depleted T cells, or PBMCs.

Each collaborating institution followed its own protocols to collect whole blood in K2EDTA tubes. For TCRbeta analysis, collaborators shipped samples as frozen whole blood, isolated PBMCs, or DNA extracted from either of those sample types. With respect to this clone: The clone's antigen remains unknown. The sample holds no much larger clone one base away, and base qualities are not on file.

Results the study describes overall, beyond this receptor: Clinical and demographic metadata were provided uncurated, with the amount varying by source and participant.

The immunoSEQ Assay, a bias-controlled multiplex PCR, was used to amplify TCRbeta CDR3 regions from genomic DNA. Per the authors' processing: The number of nucleated cells in each sample was estimated from the amplification of reference gene primers within the assay. To quantify the absolute abundance of each unique TCRbeta CDR3 rearrangement, sequence reads were collapsed and filtered. For each sample, productive Simpson clonality was calculated by taking the square root of Simpson's diversity index across productive rearrangements. TCRdb mirrors the immuneACCESS table, restricted to in-frame sequences. Some clones are absent from its copies; in checked studies, under half trace to an unresolved V gene, and the reason for the others is unknown. The DNA gave D and trimming, while V, J and clone size come from that table. The sample table lists about 140,000 clones, 84% of them with a count of one. The ten largest account for around 6.8% of the sample.

Trimming costs V 0 bases and J 4 bases, and their ends lie 9 bases apart. Including cysteine and phenylalanine, the CDR3 has 14 amino acids. The kept DNA is CDR3 alone, 42 bases in frame from the first base. The germline V gene gives CDR1 as SGHDN and CDR2 as FVKESK. Sequenced input: peripheral blood. The chain links TRBV14 with TRBJ1-2; a confident D gene designation cannot be given. The TCR sequence derives from a human donor in a cohort sampled during active COVID-19. The CDR3 in this case is CASSQDVGVYGYTF. The nucleotide sequence is given as TGTGCCAGCAGCCAAGATGTCGGGGTCTATGGCTACACCTTC. The CDR3 plus the reference TRBV14 and TRBJ1-2 genes for the other parts give the full variable domain: EAGVTQFPSHSVIEKGQTVTLRCDPISGHDNLYWYRRVMGKEIKFLLHFVKESKQDESGMPNNRFLAERTGGTYSTLKVQPAELEDSGVYFCASSQDVGVYGYTFGSGTRLTVV.